This record looks at one TCR beta chain sequence and its context. Its antigen is still unknown. The study sequenced cultured CD4+ T cell DNA using the Oncomine TCR Beta short-read assay. TCRdb independently ran MiXCR on the PCR reads; one entry per CDR3 protein. The profile shows fewer than 20,000 distinct CDR3 sequences, approximately 49% of them singletons. The data were taken from a study of vaccination and CD4 T cells after COVID-19. Study at large: Post-vaccination specimens were collected at a median of approximately 72 days following dose two (range 14 to 241). Overlapping spike peptides of SARS-CoV-2, HCoV-NL63, HCoV-OC43 and HCoV-229E stimulated the cells.

Specified treatment: approximately nine-day PBMC culture with coronavirus spike peptide pools or control peptides (ViraFEST assay). ViraFEST relied on peptide pools to expand antigen-specific T cells; the TCRs were sequenced afterward. The sample taken for sequencing was CD4+ T cells from blood, cultured in vitro. This clonotype was obtained from a human donor who had recovered from COVID-19.

The CDR3 is CSARIPVPSGGGLFF. DNA for the CDR3: TGCAGTGCTAGAATCCCCGTCCCTAGCGGGGGGGGACTGTTCTTC. The J gene is TRBJ2-1, the V gene TRBV20-1, with TRBD2 matching over 12 bases. CDR3 length equals 15 residues. CDR1 is DFQATT, CDR2 SNEGSKA, per germline (reference sequence). V trimming: 2 bases; J trimming: 15 bases; junction bases outside the gene matches: 14.